The 20 T cell receptor beta chains below all came from one sample that was sequenced in a study of OX40 agonist ivuxolimab in advanced cancers. Produced via immunoSEQ multiplex PCR; TCRdb's table is partial and in-frame only. Of about 46,000 clones listed, roughly 86% are singletons. Sequencing used CD4+ or CD8+ T cells sorted from blood, obtained in a trial of the OX40 agonist ivuxolimab. The receptor source for this set is an adult with an advanced solid tumor such as melanoma, head and neck, liver or kidney cancer.

The chain combines TRBV7-9 with TRBJ2-7; D is unclear. Germline lookup yields CDR1 SEHNR and CDR2 FQNEAQ (reference sequence). The CDR3 is 13 amino acids. The CDR3 DNA sequence: TGTGCGGTGGTGGAGTTAAAAGTCTACGAGCAGTACTTC. This encodes CAVVELKVYEQYF.

The genes are TRBV19 and TRBJ2-3, with 8 bases matching TRBD1. CDR1 and CDR2 from the germline V gene are LNHDA and SQIVND (reference sequence). V lost 5 bases and J lost 0; bases outside the gene matches: 13. The CDR3 is 18 amino acids. The CDR3 DNA sequence: TGTGCCAGTAGTGAGACGCCGGGACAGGAAGGGAGCACAGATACGCAGTATTTT. Translating it yields CASSETPGQEGSTDTQYF. Looking up the rest from reference TRBV19 and TRBJ2-3 gives the full variable domain: DGGITQSPKYLFRKEGQNVTLSCEQNLNHDAMYWYRQDPGQGLRLIYYSQIVNDFQKGDIAEGYSVSREKKESFPLTVTSAQKNPTAFYLCASSETPGQEGSTDTQYFGPGTRLTVL.

V and J are TRBV6-1 and TRBJ2-3; no reliable D call. The CDR3 runs 15 residues. Trimming stripped 7 bases from V and 4 bases from J, with 18 bases between. Germline assignment: CDR1 MNHNS and CDR2 SASEGT. The CDR3 protein is CASTSRHGVPDTQYF. The DNA for the CDR3 is TGTGCCAGCACCAGCCGACATGGGGTTCCAGATACGCAGTATTTT.

The chain recombines TRBV28 with TRBJ1-3, with unresolved D. V shed 6 bases and J shed 0 bases, with 9 bases lying between them. Looked up from germline, CDR1 is MDHEN and CDR2 is SYDVKM. This CDR3 is 14 amino acids long. This chain's CDR3 is CASRRLYSGNTIYF. CDR3 DNA: TGTGCCAGCAGACGACTGTACTCTGGAAACACCATATATTTT.

The chain joins TRBV6-5 to TRBJ2-2; TRBD2 agrees at 8 bases. J lost 3 bases, V lost 8 bases, and 8 bases had no gene match. Germline CDR1 is MNHEY and CDR2 is SVGAGI. The CDR3 runs 15 residues. The CDR3 DNA is TGTGCCAGCTCGCCGGGACTAGGGTACACCGGGGAGCTGTTTTTT. This gives the protein CASSPGLGYTGELFF.

This clone is deemed medium-sized. This chain joins TRBV6-5 and TRBJ1-2; no reliable D call. The CDR3 is 13 amino acids. CDR1 MNHEY and CDR2 SVGAGI come from the germline V gene. V lost 6 bases and J 5 bases, leaving 13 bases between the germline ends. The CDR3 bases are TGTGCCAGCAGGCCGAACAGCGAGTATGGCTACACCTTC. The encoded protein is CASRPNSEYGYTF.

The rearrangement links TRBV7-9 to TRBJ2-7; tentatively, D is TRBD2 (6 bases). Germline V gene sequence: CDR1 SEHNR, CDR2 FQNEAQ (reference sequence). This CDR3 has 14 amino acids. Trimming left V 5 bases short and J 1 base short, with 12 bases between. The CDR3 bases are TGTGCCAGCAGCCACCCAGGGAGGTCCTACGAGCAGTACTTC. Protein sequence: CASSHPGRSYEQYF.

This chain links TRBV5-8 with TRBJ2-7; 7 bases map to TRBD1. Germline assignment: CDR1 SGHTS and CDR2 YDEGEE. The ends lost 10 bases at V and 0 bases at J; junction bases unmatched: 4. CDR3 size: 12 residues. The CDR3 spells CAPGDSSYEQYF. CDR3 in DNA: TGTGCCCCAGGGGACAGCTCCTACGAGCAGTACTTC.

This clone occurred once. The chain has TRBV2 and TRBJ2-1, with TRBD1 as a possible D gene (6 bases). The V end lost 2 bases, the J end lost 3 bases, and 8 bases lay between the germline ends. Germline V gives CDR1 SNHLY, CDR2 FYNNEI. The CDR3 contains 14 residues. As DNA, the CDR3 is TGTGCCAGCAGTGAATTACAGGGCTACAATGAGCAGTTCTTC. It specifies CASSELQGYNEQFF.

J is TRBJ2-1 and V is TRBV5-6; D might be TRBD1 or TRBD2, each matching 5 bases. The V and J ends lost 2 bases and 6 bases respectively, with 27 bases between them. Germline V gives CDR1 SGHDT, CDR2 YYEEEE. The CDR3 spans 19 residues. CDR3 in DNA: TGTGCCAGCAGCTTACCCACACGAAGGTGGACCGGGGCCCTCAATGAGCAGTTCTTC. It translates to CASSLPTRRWTGALNEQFF.

This clone came up a few times. This rearrangement joins TRBV18 to TRBJ1-1; a possible D gene is TRBD1 (5 bases). Germline V gene lookup returns CDR1 KGHSH and CDR2 LQKENI. V lost 0 bases to trimming and J lost 5 bases, with 10 bases between them. CDR3 size: 14 residues. The CDR3 region is CASSPPKGWTEAFF. DNA of the CDR3: TGTGCCAGCTCACCACCCAAGGGGTGGACTGAAGCTTTCTTT.

This clone was found once. The V and J genes are TRBV7-9 and TRBJ1-1; unclear D gene. Trimming removed 5 bases from V and 5 bases from J, with 12 bases in between. Germline values: CDR1 SEHNR, CDR2 FQNEAQ (reference sequence). The CDR3 runs 13 residues. CDR3 loop: CASSHSSGTEAFF. The CDR3 DNA reads as TGTGCCAGCAGCCATTCTTCTGGGACTGAAGCTTTCTTT.

The chain links TRBV7-2 to TRBJ1-5, with 8 bases identical to TRBD1. The J segment lost 6 bases and the V segment lost 1 base, leaving 5 bases of the junction unmatched. Germline CDR1 SGHTA, CDR2 FQGNSA. The CDR3 has 15 residues. In DNA form, the CDR3 reads TGTGCCAGCAGCTTAGGACAGGGGAGAGGTCAGCCCCAGCATTTT. Encoded protein: CASSLGQGRGQPQHF.

V gene TRBV7-9 combines with J gene TRBJ1-1; a possible D gene is TRBD1 (5 bases). V was shortened by 6 bases and J by 3 bases, with 17 bases between the two germline ends. The CDR3 has 15 amino acids. Per the germline V gene, CDR1 is SEHNR and CDR2 is FQNEAQ (reference sequence). The CDR3 here is CASRHLTGHDTEAFF. The CDR3 DNA follows: TGTGCCAGCAGACATCTTACAGGTCATGACACTGAAGCTTTCTTT.

The chain joins TRBV7-9 to TRBJ1-5; D ambiguous. Trimming left V 5 bases short and J 0 bases short, with 17 bases between. The CDR3 loop spans 17 amino acids. From germline, CDR1 is SEHNR and CDR2 FQNEAQ (reference sequence). As DNA, the CDR3 is TGTGCCAGCAGCCCACTTTCCCAGCGGAATAGCAATCAGCCCCAGCATTTT. Its translation is CASSPLSQRNSNQPQHF.

The J gene is TRBJ1-2, the V gene TRBV14; 7 bases are a match to TRBD1. Germline assignment: CDR1 SGHDN and CDR2 FVKESK. The CDR3 is made up of 16 amino acids. With 1 base clipped from V and 4 bases from J, the junction kept 9 bases outside the gene matches. This chain's CDR3 is CASSQGGSGQFYGYTF. CDR3 bases: TGTGCCAGCAGCCAAGGGGGATCGGGACAGTTCTATGGCTACACCTTC.

This chain joins TRBV15 and TRBJ1-1; possibly TRBD1 for D (5 bases). This CDR3 spans 14 amino acids. The germline gives CDR1 LNHNV, CDR2 YYDKDF (reference sequence). Trimming shortened V by 1 base and J by 4 bases, and 10 bases separated the two germline ends. Written as DNA, the CDR3 is TGTGCCACCAGCAGAGCCAGGGTCCTCACTGAAGCTTTCTTT. Its translation is CATSRARVLTEAFF.

This clone has a single count. J is TRBJ2-5 and V is TRBV11-3, with 9 bases aligning to TRBD2. V gave up 5 bases and J gave up 5 bases; unmatched junction bases: 9. Germline V gene sequence: CDR1 SGHNT, CDR2 YENEEA. This CDR3 is built from 15 residues. The CDR3 sequence: CASSPGVAGVETQYF. The CDR3 DNA reads as TGTGCCAGCAGCCCCGGGGTAGCGGGAGTGGAGACCCAGTACTTC.

The rearrangement uses TRBV6-5 and TRBJ2-7; D perhaps matches TRBD2 (6 bases). Germline CDR1 is MNHEY and CDR2 is SVGAGI. V shed 2 bases and J shed 2 bases, with 13 bases lying between them. The CDR3 extends over 15 amino acids. The CDR3 DNA sequence: TGTGCCAGCAGTTACGGGGCGCCGGGGGCCTACGAGCAGTACTTC. It specifies CASSYGAPGAYEQYF.

This chain links TRBV5-5 with TRBJ2-1, with 7 bases fitting TRBD1. Germline V CDR1 and CDR2: SGHKS, YYEKEE (reference sequence). CDR3 length equals 14 residues. The ends lost 4 bases at V and 3 bases at J; junction bases unmatched: 4. The CDR3 spells CASSPGQFYNEQFF. The CDR3, as DNA: TGTGCCAGCAGCCCGGGACAGTTCTACAATGAGCAGTTCTTC.